The rows below give T cell receptor beta chains drawn from one sample of a study of blood T cell repertoires in COVID-19. The method was immunoSEQ multiplex PCR; TCRdb's version includes in-frame clones alone and lacks a portion of them. The table records 150,000 to 200,000 clones, roughly 84% of them present only once. Sequenced material: peripheral blood. These receptors were collected from a human donor in a cohort sampled during active COVID-19. The CDR3 runs from the conserved cysteine through the conserved F or W. A D gene is named only where the DNA matches it firmly. Some rows mark clone size as missing; the rest say once, few, many or name a class of expanded clone.

D | size | length | J | V | CDR3 | DNA
NA | NA | 11 | TRBJ2-7 | TRBV4-3 | CASGLGNEQYF | TGCGCCAGCGGCCTCGGGAACGAGCAGTACTTC
NA | NA | 13 | TRBJ1-1 | TRBV5-4 | CASSKGVEYEAFF | TGTGCCAGCAGCAAGGGAGTTGAATATGAAGCTTTCTTT
NA | NA | 17 | TRBJ2-7 | TRBV24-1 | CATKLSPQRVPSYEQYF | TGTGCCACCAAGCTCTCCCCCCAGCGGGTGCCCTCCTACGAGCAGTACTTC
TRBD2 | NA | 14 | TRBJ2-5 | TRBV5-1 | CASSPGGGRETQYF | TGCGCCAGCAGCCCTGGCGGGGGGCGAGAGACCCAGTACTTC
TRBD1 | NA | 13 | TRBJ1-1 | TRBV5-1 | CASSPRGRTEAFF | TGCGCCAGCAGCCCCAGGGGGCGGACTGAAGCTTTCTTT
NA | NA | 15 | TRBJ2-2 | TRBV5-4 | CASSLEGGYTGELFF | TGTGCCAGCAGCTTGGAGGGGGGGTACACCGGGGAGCTGTTTTTT
TRBD2 | NA | 19 | TRBJ2-3 | TRBV11-3 | CASSLVDVPRLAATDTQYF | TGTGCCAGCAGCTTAGTAGACGTACCTCGACTAGCGGCCACAGATACGCAGTATTTT
NA | NA | 18 | TRBJ1-2 | TRBV24-1 | CATSDLSFRQVSNYGYTF | TGTGCCACCAGTGATCTTTCCTTCCGACAGGTAAGCAACTATGGCTACACCTTC
NA | once | 15 | TRBJ2-3 | TRBV11-3 | CASSPRGASTDTQYF | TGTGCCAGCAGCCCCAGGGGGGCTAGCACAGATACGCAGTATTTT
NA | once | 14 | TRBJ1-2 | TRBV7-9 | CASSLGGENYGYTF | TGTGCCAGCAGCTTAGGGGGGGAGAACTATGGCTACACCTTC
TRBD1 | NA | 14 | TRBJ1-4 | TRBV4-3 | CASSPGQGWEKLFF | TGCGCCAGCAGCCCCGGACAGGGTTGGGAAAAACTGTTTTTT
NA | NA | 15 | TRBJ2-6 | TRBV7-3 | CASSLRGSGANVLTF | TGTGCCAGCAGCTTAAGAGGGTCTGGGGCCAACGTCCTGACTTTC
TRBD2 | NA | 14 | TRBJ2-7 | TRBV9 | CASSGSGRASEQYF | TGTGCCAGCAGCGGGAGCGGGAGGGCCAGCGAGCAGTACTTC
TRBD1 | NA | 16 | TRBJ1-3 | TRBV7-2 | CASSLAQTGLGNTIYF | TGTGCCAGCAGCTTAGCCCAGACAGGGTTAGGAAACACCATATATTTT
TRBD1 | NA | 14 | TRBJ1-2 | TRBV27 | CASSPRQGVYGYTF | TGTGCCAGCAGCCCCCGGCAGGGGGTCTATGGCTACACCTTC
NA | NA | 15 | TRBJ2-7 | TRBV18 | CASSPGGKGSYEQYF | TGTGCCAGCTCACCAGGGGGGAAAGGCTCCTACGAGCAGTACTTC
TRBD2 | NA | 17 | TRBJ2-6 | TRBV5-1 | CASSLSGRPSGANVLTF | TGCGCCAGCAGCCTTAGCGGGAGGCCCTCTGGGGCCAACGTCCTGACTTTC
TRBD1 | NA | 14 | TRBJ2-5 | TRBV7-6 | CASSLVGRGETQYF | TGTGCCAGCAGCTTAGTAGGCAGGGGGGAGACCCAGTACTTC
NA | once | 14 | TRBJ1-5 | TRBV9 | CASSQQAGNQPQHF | TGTGCCAGCAGTCAGCAGGCGGGGAATCAGCCCCAGCATTTT
TRBD2 | once | 15 | TRBJ2-7 | TRBV4-1 | CASSRVSGSGYEQYF | TGCGCCAGCAGCCGAGTAAGCGGGAGTGGGTACGAGCAGTACTTC
TRBD2 | NA | 16 | TRBJ2-1 | TRBV18 | CASSLSGTNLYNEQFF | TGTGCCAGCTCACTTAGCGGGACCAATCTCTACAATGAGCAGTTCTTC
NA | NA | 15 | TRBJ2-1 | TRBV3-1/TRBV3-2 | CASSSDYLWRNEQFF | TGTGCCAGCAGCTCTGACTACCTCTGGCGGAATGAGCAGTTCTTC
TRBD2 | NA | 14 | TRBJ2-7 | TRBV28 | CASSLAGGGYEQYF | TGTGCCAGCAGTTTAGCGGGAGGCGGCTACGAGCAGTACTTC
NA | NA | 15 | TRBJ1-2 | TRBV6-5 | CASSYQGNGDYGYTF | TGTGCCAGCAGTTACCAGGGGAATGGAGACTATGGCTACACCTTC
TRBD1 | NA | 23 | TRBJ2-7 | TRBV4-2 | CASSLQLQPETRTGGLVPYEQYF | TGTGCCAGCAGCCTCCAACTCCAACCTGAAACAAGGACAGGGGGCTTAGTCCCCTACGAGCAGTACTTC
TRBD1 | NA | 14 | TRBJ2-7 | TRBV6-5 | CASSVGTGFYEQYF | TGTGCCAGCAGCGTCGGGACAGGGTTCTACGAGCAGTACTTC
TRBD1 | NA | 14 | TRBJ1-1 | TRBV6-2/TRBV6-3 | CASSPDRGDTEAFF | TGTGCCAGCAGTCCGGACAGGGGGGACACTGAAGCTTTCTTT
TRBD2 | NA | 18 | TRBJ2-1 | TRBV9 | CASSVDTGTSGPYNEQFF | TGTGCCAGCAGCGTAGACACCGGGACTAGCGGGCCCTACAATGAGCAGTTCTTC
NA | NA | 12 | TRBJ1-1 | TRBV3-1/TRBV3-2 | CASSPRGTEAFF | TGTGCCAGCAGCCCTAGGGGGACTGAAGCTTTCTTT
TRBD1 | few | 14 | TRBJ1-1 | TRBV19 | CASRSTGEGTEAFF | TGTGCCAGTAGATCGACAGGGGAGGGCACTGAAGCTTTCTTT
TRBD1 | NA | 15 | TRBJ1-5 | TRBV5-1 | CASRLTGGNNQPQHF | TGCGCCAGCAGATTGACAGGGGGTAACAATCAGCCCCAGCATTTT
NA | few | 17 | TRBJ1-5 | TRBV27 | CASSLSWGESINQPQHF | TGTGCCAGCAGTTTATCCTGGGGGGAATCGATCAATCAGCCCCAGCATTTT
NA | NA | 15 | TRBJ2-2 | TRBV4-2 | CASSQVRANTGELFF | TGTGCCAGCAGCCAAGTCCGCGCGAACACCGGGGAGCTGTTTTTT
NA | NA | 15 | TRBJ2-2 | TRBV7-8 | CASSRSVGGAGELFF | TGTGCCAGCAGCCGCAGTGTCGGGGGTGCCGGGGAGCTGTTTTTT
TRBD1 | few | 14 | TRBJ2-7 | TRBV20-1 | CSASRTGTSYEQYF | TGCAGTGCTAGTCGGACAGGGACGTCCTACGAGCAGTACTTC
NA | once | 15 | TRBJ1-3 | TRBV4-2 | CASSQDWRERNTIYF | TGTGCCAGCAGCCAAGATTGGAGGGAACGAAACACCATATATTTT
NA | NA | 15 | TRBJ1-6 | TRBV28 | CASTLAGLGNSPLHF | TGTGCCAGCACCCTGGCGGGGTTAGGTAATTCACCCCTCCACTTT
NA | NA | 13 | TRBJ2-7 | TRBV9 | CASSPRRVDEQYF | TGTGCCAGCAGCCCGAGGAGAGTGGACGAGCAGTACTTC
TRBD1 | NA | 16 | TRBJ1-4 | TRBV5-8 | CASSLRQGGTNEKLFF | TGTGCCAGCAGCCTACGACAGGGAGGAACTAATGAAAAACTGTTTTTT
TRBD2 | NA | 13 | TRBJ2-7 | TRBV5-6 | CASSRLAVYEQYF | TGTGCCAGCAGCCGACTAGCGGTCTACGAGCAGTACTTC
NA | NA | 14 | TRBJ2-2 | TRBV25-1 | CASSEHRNTGELFF | TGTGCCAGCAGTGAACACAGGAACACCGGGGAGCTGTTTTTT
NA | NA | 13 | TRBJ2-3 | TRBV28 | CASSLTTAGTQYF | TGTGCCAGCAGTTTGACGACGGCAGGTACGCAGTATTTT
NA | NA | 16 | TRBJ1-2 | TRBV7-9 | CASSPPTGTTNYGYTF | TGTGCCAGCAGCCCCCCCACAGGGACAACTAACTATGGCTACACCTTC
NA | NA | 13 | TRBJ2-7 | TRBV18 | CASSPPWAGEQYF | TGTGCCAGCTCACCACCGTGGGCTGGCGAGCAGTACTTC
NA | NA | 14 | TRBJ1-5 | TRBV27 | CASNEGGSNQPQHF | TGTGCCAGCAATGAAGGGGGTAGCAATCAGCCCCAGCATTTT
NA | NA | 13 | TRBJ1-3 | TRBV7-3 | CASSFRGGDTIYF | TGTGCCAGCAGCTTTAGGGGAGGCGACACCATATATTTT
NA | NA | 13 | TRBJ2-3 | TRBV3-1/TRBV3-2 | CASRRDFRDTQYF | TGTGCCAGCAGGCGGGACTTTAGAGATACGCAGTATTTT
TRBD1 | NA | 12 | TRBJ2-7 | TRBV7-2 | CASSINRGRKYF | TGTGCCAGCAGCATAAACAGGGGGCGGAAGTACTTC
NA | NA | 13 | TRBJ2-2 | TRBV23-1 | CASSHGVTGELFF | TGCGCCAGCAGTCACGGGGTTACCGGGGAGCTGTTTTTT
TRBD1 | once | 13 | TRBJ2-3 | TRBV27 | CASSTRQGWTQYF | TGTGCCAGCAGTACAAGACAGGGGTGGACGCAGTATTTT
TRBD1 | NA | 15 | TRBJ2-7 | TRBV5-1 | CASSISGGAGYEQYF | TGCGCCAGCAGCATATCAGGGGGCGCGGGTTACGAGCAGTACTTC
TRBD2 | NA | 17 | TRBJ2-1 | TRBV28 | CASSRNPGLAGYNEQFF | TGTGCCAGCAGTCGGAATCCGGGACTAGCGGGGTACAATGAGCAGTTCTTC
TRBD1 | NA | 17 | TRBJ2-5 | TRBV7-9 | CASSFGQGFRTRGTQYF | TGTGCCAGCAGCTTCGGACAGGGGTTCAGGACAAGGGGGACCCAGTACTTC
NA | few | 11 | TRBJ2-7 | TRBV20-1 | CSARPEYEQYF | TGCAGTGCTAGACCGGAGTACGAGCAGTACTTC
TRBD1 | NA | 16 | TRBJ2-1 | TRBV5-1 | CASSLSPGQGNNEQFF | TGCGCCAGCAGCTTAAGTCCGGGACAGGGGAACAATGAGCAGTTCTTC
NA | once | 16 | TRBJ2-7 | TRBV4-2 | CASSQSEGVGSYEQYF | TGTGCCAGCAGCCAATCGGAAGGGGTTGGCTCCTACGAGCAGTACTTC
NA | NA | 14 | TRBJ1-1 | TRBV2 | CASSPTDMNTEAFF | TGTGCCAGCAGTCCAACTGACATGAACACTGAAGCTTTCTTT
NA | NA | 11 | TRBJ2-7 | TRBV6-5 | CATNRGYEQYF | TGTGCCACCAACCGGGGCTACGAGCAGTACTTC
TRBD1 | few | 15 | TRBJ2-1 | TRBV19 | CASSIDPGQGSEQFF | TGTGCCAGTAGTATAGATCCGGGACAGGGAAGTGAGCAGTTCTTC
NA | NA | 15 | TRBJ1-2 | TRBV11-2 | CASSLDPGPSGGYTF | TGTGCCAGCAGCTTAGATCCAGGCCCCTCGGGAGGCTACACCTTC